This T cell receptor beta chain was sequenced for a study of CD8+ T cells in alopecia areata. Findings and limits, study-wide: Tofacitinib significantly lowered scalp clonality and expanded CD8+ clones among the top 100. While patients received tofacitinib, many expanded lesional clones remained present in scalp and blood. Compared with normal scalp, lesional scalp had higher clonality and more expanded CD8+ clones.

Extracted RNA was reverse transcribed into cDNA, the sequencing template. TCRdb keeps only in-frame clones here, not all; method: immunoSEQ multiplex PCR. The data contain over 250,000 clones, over 45% of them singletons. Treatment given: oral pan-JAK inhibitor, 5-10 mg twice daily. CDR1 is MNHEY, CDR2 SMNVEV, per germline (reference sequence). The CDR3 consists of 15 residues. V lost 7 bases to trimming and J lost 0 bases, with 16 bases between them. As concerns this clone: The antigen is not known.

Sequences were derived from CD4+ T cells sorted from blood, sampled around week 54, from a patient treated with tofacitinib. The chain employs TRBV27 and TRBJ2-7; possible D gene TRBD2, 5 bases. The TCR comes from a human donor with alopecia areata. The CDR3 spells CASTPRGQSSYEQYF. The CDR3 DNA sequence: TGTGCCAGCACCCCAAGAGGGCAAAGCTCCTACGAGCAGTACTTC.